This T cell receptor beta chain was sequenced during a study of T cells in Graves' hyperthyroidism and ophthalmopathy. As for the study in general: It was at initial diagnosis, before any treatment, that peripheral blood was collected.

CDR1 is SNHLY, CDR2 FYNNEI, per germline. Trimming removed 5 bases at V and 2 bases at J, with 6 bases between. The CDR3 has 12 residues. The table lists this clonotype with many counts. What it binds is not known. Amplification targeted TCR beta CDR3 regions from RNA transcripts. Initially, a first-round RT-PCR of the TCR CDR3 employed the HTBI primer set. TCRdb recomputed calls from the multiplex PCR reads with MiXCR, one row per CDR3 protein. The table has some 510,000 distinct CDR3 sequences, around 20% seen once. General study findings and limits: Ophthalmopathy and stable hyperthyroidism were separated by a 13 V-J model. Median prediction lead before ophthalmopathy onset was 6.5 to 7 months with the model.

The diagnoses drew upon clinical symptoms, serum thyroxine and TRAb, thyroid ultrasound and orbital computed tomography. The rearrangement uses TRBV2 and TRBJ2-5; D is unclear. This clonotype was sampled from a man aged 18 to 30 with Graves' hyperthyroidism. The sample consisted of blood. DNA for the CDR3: TGTGCCAGCAGTCTGTTTCAAGAGACCCAGTACTTC. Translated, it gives CASSLFQETQYF.